This T cell receptor beta chain was recorded in a study of blood T cell repertoires in COVID-19. Some clones are missing from TCRdb's copy, which holds only in-frame ones; the method was immunoSEQ multiplex PCR. This sample yields approximately 85,000 clones, of which approximately 90% are seen a single time; over 2.5% belongs to the top ten. Trimming stripped 2 bases from V and 8 bases from J, with 16 bases between. Germline V gives CDR1 SGHKS, CDR2 YYEKEE (reference sequence). CDR3 size: 14 residues. The sample holds one count of this clone. The specimen was peripheral blood. V gene TRBV5-5 combines with J gene TRBJ1-1; D might be TRBD1 (5 bases). This TCR was recovered from a woman aged 45 to 65 with active or convalescent COVID-19. CDR3 protein: CASSLRGGGTEAFF. In DNA form, the CDR3 reads TGTGCCAGCAGCTTACGGGGCGGGGGTACAGAAGCTTTCTTT.